The present TCR beta chain was sequenced within a study of glioma-infiltrating T cells. V lost 1 base and J lost 8, with 9 bases in between. The CDR3 sequence is 13 residues long. Germline lookup yields CDR1 LNHNV and CDR2 YYDKDF (reference sequence). TCR alpha and beta CDR3 regions were amplified from RNA using iRepertoire nested multiplex PCR. TCRdb ran MiXCR on the multiplex PCR reads and lists one entry per CDR3 protein. The data contain about 130,000 distinct CDR3 sequences, approximately 24% of them singletons. This clonotype was recorded many times. J is TRBJ2-1 and V is TRBV15, with D perhaps matching TRBD1 (5 bases). Specimen: glioma tissue, nonneoplastic brain tissue, or PBMCs (not recorded which). This clonotype was sampled from a human donor with low-grade glioma or glioblastoma, undergoing nonglioma brain surgery, or in good health (not recorded which). CDR3 DNA: TGTGCCACCAGCAGAGGCTTAGGGGATGAGCAGTTCTTC. Translation gives CATSRGLGDEQFF. Using reference TRBV15 and TRBJ2-1 for the parts outside the CDR3, the full variable domain is DAMVIQNPRYQVTQFGKPVTLSCSQTLNHNVMYWYQQKSSQAPKLLFHYYDKDFNNEADTPDNFQSRRPNTSFCFLDIRSPGLGDTAMYLCATSRGLGDEQFFGPGTRLTVL.